Ten or more counts support the clone carrying this TCR beta chain. Its target is not known. A TCRbeta library incorporating unique molecular identifiers was prepared. TCRdb ran MiXCR on the PCR reads and lists one entry per CDR3 protein. The sample carries 600,000 to 800,000 distinct CDR3 sequences, around 13% recorded once. This entry belongs to a study of T-cell reconstitution after alpha-beta-depleted transplantation in children. Study-wide findings and caveats: In some patients, recipient T cells and intrathymic progenitors surviving conditioning explained high day-60 diversity. By about two months after transplant, alpha-beta T cells reportedly arose from several hundred graft clones that had expanded. T cells produced anew were the main source of T-cell counts and diversity one year after transplant.

The CDR3 spans 13 residues. Germline V gene data show CDR1 as DFQATT and CDR2 as SNEGSKA (reference sequence). V was pared by 5 bases and J by 1 base, with 10 bases between. The sample consisted of PBMCs, taken before TCRalphabeta/CD19-depleted stem cell transplant. This sequence was found in a girl aged 2 to 10 with congenital amegakaryocytic thrombocytopenia, due to receive a stem cell transplant. This sequence joins TRBV20-1 and TRBJ2-3, with D possibly matching TRBD2 (6 bases). The DNA of the CDR3 is TGCAGTGCTTTCGCGGGACGCACAGATACGCAGTATTTT. Its translation is CSAFAGRTDTQYF.